The 20 T cell receptor beta chains given below trace back to one sample, sequenced in a study of OX40 agonist ivuxolimab in advanced cancers. Here immunoSEQ multiplex PCR was the method, and the copy in TCRdb shows in-frame clones only, minus some. The sample carries over 15,000 clones, roughly 81% recorded once. The sample here was CD4+ or CD8+ T cells sorted from blood, taken in a trial of the OX40 agonist ivuxolimab. The receptors here all came from an adult with an advanced solid tumor such as melanoma, head and neck, liver or kidney cancer.

The V gene is TRBV6-9, the J gene TRBJ1-4; D is undetermined. V was cut by 6 bases and J by 0 bases, with 11 bases left in between. The CDR3 is made up of 15 amino acids. CDR1 and CDR2 (germline): MNHGY, SVAAGI. The CDR3 DNA reads as TGTGCCAGCAGGCCACGAGAGGCAACTAATGAAAAACTGTTTTTT. Residues: CASRPREATNEKLFF.

The J gene is TRBJ2-2, the V gene TRBV30; D is unclear. The CDR3 is 11 residues long. Germline CDR1 reads GTSNPN; CDR2 reads SVGIG (reference sequence). V lost 4 bases and J lost 6, with 6 bases in between. The CDR3 DNA follows: TGTGCCTGGAAAAGAGCCGGGGAGCTGTTTTTT. Its protein is CAWKRAGELFF.

The V call is TRBV7-9, the J call TRBJ1-5; 7 bases are a match to TRBD1. Germline V lookup: CDR1 SEHNR, CDR2 FQNEAQ (reference sequence). The trim removed 1 base at V and 3 bases at J, leaving 9 bases unmatched. This CDR3 spans 17 amino acids. CDR3 coding DNA: TGTGCCAGCAGCTTAGGTAGAGGACAGGCAGACAATCAGCCCCAGCATTTT. It translates to CASSLGRGQADNQPQHF.

This sequence joins TRBV4-3 and TRBJ2-7; D not certain. The V end lost 0 bases, the J end lost 4 bases, and 7 bases lay between the germline ends. There are 13 residues in the CDR3. The germline V gene encodes CDR1 LGHNA and CDR2 YSLEER. CDR3 nucleotide sequence: TGCGCCAGCAGCCAAGATCTCGGGTACGAGCAGTACTTC. The encoded protein is CASSQDLGYEQYF.

A remark on this clone: An end of the junction does not agree with germline; a read error may underlie this. The J gene is TRBJ2-1, the V gene TRBV5-6; 7 bases line up with TRBD1. In germline, CDR1 is SGHDT, CDR2 YYEEEE. CDR3 length equals 12 residues. CDR3 sequence: CASSPGGIGQIF. CDR3 bases: TGTGCCAGCAGCCCAGGGGGTATCGGGCAGATCTTC.

For this clone: At one end, the junction sequence differs from germline, possibly due to a read error. V is TRBV7-7 and J is TRBJ1-1, with a tentative D call TRBD1 (6 bases). The V gene's germline CDR1 is SSHAT and CDR2 FNYEAQ (reference sequence). This CDR3 is 14 amino acids long. CDR3 nucleotide sequence: TGTGCTAGCAGCCCGGACAGTATGAACACTGAAGCTTTCTTT. Protein sequence: CASSPDSMNTEAFF.

This sequence joins TRBV7-7 and TRBJ2-5; D ambiguous. The CDR3 extends over 14 amino acids. V was cut by 5 bases and J by 1 base, with 11 bases left in between. Per the germline V gene, CDR1 is SSHAT and CDR2 is FNYEAQ (reference sequence). As DNA, the CDR3 is TGTGCCAGCAGCCAATCGAGTCTCCAAGAGACCCAGTACTTC. Its translation is CASSQSSLQETQYF.

The J gene is TRBJ1-1, the V gene TRBV11-2, with D uncertain. The CDR3 is 13 residues long. V was cut by 5 bases and J by 4 bases, with 11 bases left in between. The V gene's germline CDR1 is SGHAT and CDR2 FQNNGV. In nucleotides, the CDR3 is TGTGCCAGCAGCCCGGGAGGGAGCACTGAAGCTTTCTTT. It encodes CASSPGGSTEAFF.

This clone appeared a few times. The chain is built from TRBV5-4 and TRBJ1-5, with no clear D. Germline-derived CDR1 and CDR2 are SGHNT and YYREEE (reference sequence). Trimming removed 0 bases at V and 9 bases at J, with 7 bases between. This CDR3 has 12 residues. The CDR3 nucleotides read TGTGCCAGCAGCTTGGGGGAGGGGCCCCAGCATTTT. As protein: CASSLGEGPQHF.

The V call is TRBV6-6, the J call TRBJ2-7; TRBD1 aligns across 7 bases. CDR1 MNHNY and CDR2 SVGAGI come from the germline V gene (reference sequence). With 6 bases clipped from V and 2 bases from J, the junction kept 7 bases outside the gene matches. The CDR3 runs to 14 residues. The CDR3 spells CASSTQGTAYEQYF. In DNA form, the CDR3 reads TGTGCCAGCAGCACACAGGGGACGGCCTACGAGCAGTACTTC.

DNA of the CDR3: TGTGCCAGCAGCGCCTGGGTGGGCCCTGGACACCCGGACTATGGCTACACCTTC. Its translation: CASSAWVGPGHPDYGYTF. This rearrangement joins TRBV7-9 to TRBJ1-2; D may be TRBD1 (5 bases). Trimming left V 5 bases short and J 3 bases short, with 25 bases between. Germline lookup yields CDR1 SEHNR and CDR2 FQNEAQ (reference sequence). The CDR3 totals 18 residues.

The rearrangement uses TRBV6-5 and TRBJ2-7, with TRBD1 as a possible D gene (6 bases). V lost 6 bases and J lost 6, with 15 bases in between. The CDR3 length is 13 residues. Germline V gene lookup returns CDR1 MNHEY and CDR2 SVGAGI. The CDR3 coding sequence is TGTGCCAGCAGCCGCGGACAGAGGACCGAGCAGTACTTC. It is translated as CASSRGQRTEQYF.

The chain combines TRBV19 with TRBJ2-7; TRBD1 matches 7 bases. This CDR3 contains 15 residues. The germline V gene has CDR1 LNHDA and CDR2 SQIVND (reference sequence). The V segment lost 3 bases and the J segment 4 bases; nucleotides outside the gene matches: 9. The CDR3 coding sequence is TGTGCCAGTAGTATCACCGGGACAGTGGATTACGAGCAGTACTTC. Translating it yields CASSITGTVDYEQYF.

This chain uses TRBV6-5 with TRBJ2-7; no clear D. Germline V gene sequence: CDR1 MNHEY, CDR2 SVGAGI. This CDR3 spans 11 amino acids. The V end lost 5 bases, the J end lost 7 bases, and 9 bases lay between the germline ends. CDR3 protein: CASSDQFEQYF. CDR3 DNA sequence: TGTGCCAGCAGTGACCAGTTTGAGCAGTACTTC.

V and J are TRBV2 and TRBJ2-1, with 9 bases aligning to TRBD1. Germline V lookup: CDR1 SNHLY, CDR2 FYNNEI. Germline trimming cut 8 bases from V and 10 bases from J; bases unmatched to any gene: 15. The CDR3 consists of 15 residues. The CDR3 region is CASHSSGTGSVEQFF. The CDR3 nucleotides read TGTGCCAGCCACTCCTCCGGGACAGGGTCGGTGGAGCAGTTCTTC.

The V and J genes are TRBV6-5 and TRBJ1-2, with 9 positions matching TRBD1. With V trimmed by 5 bases and J by 5 bases, 6 bases remained unmatched. The CDR3 runs to 14 residues. Per the germline V gene, CDR1 is MNHEY and CDR2 is SVGAGI. CDR3 nucleotides: TGTGCCAGCAGTCCTACGACAGGGGGTTATGGCTACACCTTC. Translated: CASSPTTGGYGYTF.

This CDR3 is CASSQTGTGVLYEQYF. The CDR3, as DNA: TGTGCCAGCAGCCAAACCGGGACAGGGGTTCTCTACGAGCAGTACTTC. V usage is TRBV14 and J usage is TRBJ2-7; TRBD1 matches at 10 bases. This CDR3 is built from 16 residues. The ends lost 2 bases at V and 3 bases at J; junction bases unmatched: 7. Germline values: CDR1 SGHDN, CDR2 FVKESK.

The gene calls are TRBV10-1 and TRBJ1-5; TRBD1 is a possible D gene (5 bases). Germline V CDR1 and CDR2: WNHNN, SYGVQD (reference sequence). V lost 6 bases to trimming and J lost 0 bases, with 15 bases between them. The CDR3 sequence is 16 residues long. The chain's CDR3 is CASRYLGTDSNQPQHF. CDR3 sequence (DNA): TGCGCCAGCAGGTATTTAGGGACGGATAGCAATCAGCCCCAGCATTTT.

V gene TRBV5-1 combines with J gene TRBJ2-1; TRBD1 aligns across 10 bases. The CDR3 contains 14 residues. Germline V gene data show CDR1 as SGHRS and CDR2 as YFSETQ. Trimming removed 3 bases from V and 10 bases from J; junction bases left unmatched: 7. CDR3 sequence reads: CASSYTTGGNEQFF. The DNA for the CDR3 is TGCGCCAGCAGCTATACGACAGGGGGCAACGAGCAGTTCTTC.

V usage is TRBV28 and J usage is TRBJ2-5, with D perhaps TRBD1 or TRBD2 (5 bases each). The CDR3 has 15 residues. Trimming shortened V by 1 base and J by 2 bases, and 11 bases separated the two germline ends. Germline assignment: CDR1 MDHEN and CDR2 SYDVKM. Here the CDR3 reads CASSLSPGPQETQYF. The CDR3 DNA sequence: TGTGCCAGCAGTTTATCCCCGGGACCACAAGAGACCCAGTACTTC.